This T cell receptor beta chain originates from a study of T cell responses to AZD1222 COVID-19 vaccine. In the case of this clone: The antigen is undetermined.

Study conclusions and caveats: Donors in the cohort were predominantly white British and more often female, and clonal diversity was possibly underestimated. All repertoire sampling was performed exclusively after the peak T cell response. A rise in Spike-specific TCR breadth and depth followed two AZD1222 doses. The CD4 TCRs associated with vaccination extended across spike and predominated at 160-218 and 743-854.

Sequencing used immunoSEQ multiplex PCR; TCRdb keeps in-frame clones, though not all of them. The repertoire holds fewer than 130,000 clones, with under 95% as singletons. Germline CDR1 and CDR2: LNHDA and SQIVND (reference sequence). There are 15 residues in the CDR3. The V end lost 6 bases, the J end lost 4 bases, and 18 bases lay between the germline ends. The TCR comes from an adult in good health. The gene calls are TRBV19 and TRBJ1-1; D gene ambiguous. This sample comprised peripheral blood, obtained on day 0 of AZD1222 vaccination. In DNA form, the CDR3 reads TGTGCCAGTAGCTCTATGAGTTGGCCCAGCACTGAAGCTTTCTTT. Translating gives CASSSMSWPSTEAFF.